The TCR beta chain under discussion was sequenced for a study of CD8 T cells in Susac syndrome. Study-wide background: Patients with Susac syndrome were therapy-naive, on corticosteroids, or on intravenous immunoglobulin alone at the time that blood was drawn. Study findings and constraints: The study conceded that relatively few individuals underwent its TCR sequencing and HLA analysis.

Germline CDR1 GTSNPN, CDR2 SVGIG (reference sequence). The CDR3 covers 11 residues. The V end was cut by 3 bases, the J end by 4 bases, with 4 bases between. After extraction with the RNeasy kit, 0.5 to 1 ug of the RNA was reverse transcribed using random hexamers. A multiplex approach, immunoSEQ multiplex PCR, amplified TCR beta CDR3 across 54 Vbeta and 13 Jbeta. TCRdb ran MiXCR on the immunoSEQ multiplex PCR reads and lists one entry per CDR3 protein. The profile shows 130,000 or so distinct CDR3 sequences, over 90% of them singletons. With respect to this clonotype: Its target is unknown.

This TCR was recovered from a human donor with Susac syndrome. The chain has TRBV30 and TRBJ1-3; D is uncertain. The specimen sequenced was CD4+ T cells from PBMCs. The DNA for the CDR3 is TGTGCCTGGAGAAAGGGAAACACCATATATTTT. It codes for CAWRKGNTIYF. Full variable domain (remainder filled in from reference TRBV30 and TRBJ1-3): SQTIHQWPATLVQPVGSPLSLECTVEGTSNPNLYWYRQAAGRGLQLLFYSVGIGQISSEVPQNLSASRPQDRQFILSSKKLLLSDSGFYLCAWRKGNTIYFGEGSWLTVV.